The clone carrying this T cell receptor (beta chain) was detected ten times or more. Germline CDR1 SQVTM, CDR2 ANQGSEA. There are 15 residues in the CDR3. V dropped 1 base and J dropped 4; count of bases not matched to a gene: 6. The sample comes from a study of spatial heterogeneity in lung cancer. Unique molecular identifiers, one per molecule, were present on every TCR cDNA molecule. TCRdb reprocessed the 5' RACE reads with MiXCR, giving one entry per CDR3 protein. The table shows over 90,000 distinct CDR3 sequences, with over 8.5% occurring only once. Specified time point: sample taken at primary tumor resection. Whole RNA came from tumor, nontumor lung or frozen PBMC and was sequenced without being sorted.

The specimen comprised PBMCs, sampled at surgery. The receptor comes from a male donor with early-stage non-small cell lung cancer. The V gene is TRBV29-1, the J gene TRBJ2-1; 8 nucleotides line up with TRBD2. As DNA, the CDR3 is TGCAGCGTTGAAGCGGGAGGGCCAGGGTACAATGAGCAGTTCTTC. Amino acid sequence: CSVEAGGPGYNEQFF.